This T cell receptor beta chain appears in the sequencing data of a study of OX40 agonist ivuxolimab in advanced cancers. CDR3 size: 19 residues. The V and J ends lost 11 bases and 3 bases respectively, with 31 bases between them. Using immunoSEQ multiplex PCR, the repertoire was profiled, and TCRdb retains in-frame clones only, with some absent. This table holds over 60,000 clones, roughly 87% found once. The sequence derives from an adult with an advanced solid tumor such as melanoma, head and neck, liver or kidney cancer. The specimen comprised CD4+ or CD8+ T cells sorted from blood, sampled in a trial of the OX40 agonist ivuxolimab. J is TRBJ2-2 and V is TRBV6-7; no clear D gene. TRBV6-7 is an open reading frame whose function is uncertain. CDR3 nucleotides: TGTGCCGCTCCCTGTAGGGTAGCTCGGATGTACCCCCACACCGGGGAGCTGTTTTTT. Translation gives CAAPCRVARMYPHTGELFF.